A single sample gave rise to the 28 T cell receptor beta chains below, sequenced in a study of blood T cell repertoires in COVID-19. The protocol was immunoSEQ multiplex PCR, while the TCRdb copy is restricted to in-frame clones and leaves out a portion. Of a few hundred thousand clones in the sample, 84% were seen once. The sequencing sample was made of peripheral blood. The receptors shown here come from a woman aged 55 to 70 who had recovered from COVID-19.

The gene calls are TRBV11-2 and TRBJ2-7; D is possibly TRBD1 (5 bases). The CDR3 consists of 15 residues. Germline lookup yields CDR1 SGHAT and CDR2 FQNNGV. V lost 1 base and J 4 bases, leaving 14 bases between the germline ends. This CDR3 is CASSLVQGKTYEQYF. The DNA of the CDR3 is TGTGCCAGCAGCTTAGTCCAGGGTAAAACATACGAGCAGTACTTC.

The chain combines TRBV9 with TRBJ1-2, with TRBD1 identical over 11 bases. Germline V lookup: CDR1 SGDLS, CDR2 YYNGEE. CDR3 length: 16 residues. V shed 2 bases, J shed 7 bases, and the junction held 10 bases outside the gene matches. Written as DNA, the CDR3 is TGTGCCAGCAGCGTTTATATGGGACAGGGGGATTCTGGCTACACCTTC. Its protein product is CASSVYMGQGDSGYTF.

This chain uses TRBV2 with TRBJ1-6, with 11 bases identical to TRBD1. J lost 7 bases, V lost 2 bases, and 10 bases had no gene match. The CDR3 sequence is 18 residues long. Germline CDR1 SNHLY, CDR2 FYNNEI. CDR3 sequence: CASSEIARTGGLNSPLHF. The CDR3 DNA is TGTGCCAGCAGTGAAATCGCGCGGACAGGGGGCTTGAATTCACCCCTCCACTTT.

DNA for the CDR3: TGTGCCTGGGCCCCTAGACAGCTCCCCTACTACGAGCAGTACTTC. Its translation is CAWAPRQLPYYEQYF. The genes are TRBV30 and TRBJ2-7; a possible D gene is TRBD1 (5 bases). The germline V and J ends were trimmed by 5 bases and 3 bases, with 20 bases remaining between them. The CDR3 consists of 15 residues. CDR1 and CDR2 (germline): GTSNPN, SVGIG (reference sequence).

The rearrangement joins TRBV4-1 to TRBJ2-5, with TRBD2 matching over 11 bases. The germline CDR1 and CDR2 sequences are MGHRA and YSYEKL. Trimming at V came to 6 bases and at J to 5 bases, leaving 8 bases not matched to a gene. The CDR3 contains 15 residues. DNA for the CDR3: TGCGCCAGCAGTCCGTATAGCGGGGGGGCGGAGACCCAGTACTTC. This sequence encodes CASSPYSGGAETQYF.

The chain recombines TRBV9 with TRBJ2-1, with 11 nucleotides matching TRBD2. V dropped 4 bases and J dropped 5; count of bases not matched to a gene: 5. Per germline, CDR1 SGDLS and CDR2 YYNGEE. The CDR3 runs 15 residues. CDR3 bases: TGTGCCAGCAGCCTAGCGGGGGGACATCACAATGAGCAGTTCTTC. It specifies CASSLAGGHHNEQFF.

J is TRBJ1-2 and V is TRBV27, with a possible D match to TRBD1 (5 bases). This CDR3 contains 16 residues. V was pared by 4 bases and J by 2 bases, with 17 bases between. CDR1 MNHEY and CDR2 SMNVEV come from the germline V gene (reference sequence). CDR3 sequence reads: CASSSRQRVHNYGYTF. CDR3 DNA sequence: TGTGCCAGCAGTTCTAGACAGCGAGTCCACAACTATGGCTACACCTTC.

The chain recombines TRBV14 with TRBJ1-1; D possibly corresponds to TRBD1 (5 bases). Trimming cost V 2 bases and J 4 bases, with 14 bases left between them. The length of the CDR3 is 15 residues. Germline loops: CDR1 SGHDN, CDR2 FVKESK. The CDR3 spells CASSQRRDLGTEAFF. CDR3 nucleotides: TGTGCCAGCAGCCAACGGCGGGACCTTGGCACTGAAGCTTTCTTT. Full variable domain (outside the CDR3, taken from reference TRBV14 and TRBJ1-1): EAGVTQFPSHSVIEKGQTVTLRCDPISGHDNLYWYRRVMGKEIKFLLHFVKESKQDESGMPNNRFLAERTGGTYSTLKVQPAELEDSGVYFCASSQRRDLGTEAFFGQGTRLTVV.

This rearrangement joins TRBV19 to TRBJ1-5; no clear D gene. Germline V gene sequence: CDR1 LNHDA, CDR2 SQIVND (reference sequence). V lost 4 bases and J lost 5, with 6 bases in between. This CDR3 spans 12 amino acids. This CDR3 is CASSTRDQPQHF. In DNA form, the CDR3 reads TGTGCCAGTAGTACCCGGGATCAGCCCCAGCATTTT.

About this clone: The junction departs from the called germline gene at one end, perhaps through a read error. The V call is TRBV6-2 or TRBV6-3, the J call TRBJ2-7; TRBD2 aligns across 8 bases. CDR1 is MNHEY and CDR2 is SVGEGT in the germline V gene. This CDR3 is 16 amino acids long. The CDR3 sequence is CAISKMAGGRAYEQYF. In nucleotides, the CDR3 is TGTGCCATCAGTAAAATGGCGGGGGGTCGAGCCTACGAGCAGTACTTC.

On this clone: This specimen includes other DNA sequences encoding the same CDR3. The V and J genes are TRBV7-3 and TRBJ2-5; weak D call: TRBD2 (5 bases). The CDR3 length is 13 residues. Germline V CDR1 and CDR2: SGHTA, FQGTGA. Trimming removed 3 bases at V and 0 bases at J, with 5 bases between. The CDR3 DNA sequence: TGTGCCAGCAGCTTTAGCGACCAAGAGACCCAGTACTTC. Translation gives CASSFSDQETQYF.

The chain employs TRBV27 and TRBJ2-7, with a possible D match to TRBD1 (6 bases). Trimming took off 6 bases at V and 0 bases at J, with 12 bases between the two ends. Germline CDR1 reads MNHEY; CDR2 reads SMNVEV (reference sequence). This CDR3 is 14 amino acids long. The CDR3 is CASRPGQVSYEQYF. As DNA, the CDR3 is TGTGCCAGCAGGCCGGGACAAGTCTCCTACGAGCAGTACTTC.

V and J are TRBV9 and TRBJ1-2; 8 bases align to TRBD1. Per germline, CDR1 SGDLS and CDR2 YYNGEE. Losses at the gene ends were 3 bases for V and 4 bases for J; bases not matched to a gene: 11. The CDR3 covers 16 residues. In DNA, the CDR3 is TGTGCCAGCAGCGGAGGGACAGGCGACTGGGGCTATGGCTACACCTTC. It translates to CASSGGTGDWGYGYTF.

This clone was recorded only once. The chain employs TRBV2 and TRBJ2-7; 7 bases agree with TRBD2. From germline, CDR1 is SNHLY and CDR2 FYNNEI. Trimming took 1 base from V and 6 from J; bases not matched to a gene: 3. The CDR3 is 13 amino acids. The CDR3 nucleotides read TGTGCCAGCAGTGAAGAGCGGGGAACCGAGCAGTACTTC. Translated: CASSEERGTEQYF.

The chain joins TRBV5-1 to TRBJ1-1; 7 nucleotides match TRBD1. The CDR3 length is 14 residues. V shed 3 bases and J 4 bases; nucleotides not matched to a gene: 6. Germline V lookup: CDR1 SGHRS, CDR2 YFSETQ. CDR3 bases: TGCGCCAGCAGCTGGGCGACAGGGTCCACTGAAGCTTTCTTT. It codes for CASSWATGSTEAFF.

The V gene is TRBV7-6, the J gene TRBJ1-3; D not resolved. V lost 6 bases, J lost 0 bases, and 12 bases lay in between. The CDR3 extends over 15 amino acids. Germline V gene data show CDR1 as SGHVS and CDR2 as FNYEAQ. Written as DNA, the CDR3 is TGTGCCAGCAGTAGGTCGGCGGACTCTGGAAACACCATATATTTT. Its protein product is CASSRSADSGNTIYF. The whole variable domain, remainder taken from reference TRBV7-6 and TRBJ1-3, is GAGVSQSPRYKVTKRGQDVALRCDPISGHVSLYWYRQALGQGPEFLTYFNYEAQQDKSGLPNDRFSAERPEGSISTLTIQRTEQRDSAMYRCASSRSADSGNTIYFGEGSWLTVV.

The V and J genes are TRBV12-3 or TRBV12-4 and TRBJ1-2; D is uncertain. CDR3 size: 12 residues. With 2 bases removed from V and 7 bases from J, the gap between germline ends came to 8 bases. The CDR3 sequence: CASSLRGSGYTF. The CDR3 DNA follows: TGTGCCAGCAGTTTACGGGGATCTGGCTACACCTTC.

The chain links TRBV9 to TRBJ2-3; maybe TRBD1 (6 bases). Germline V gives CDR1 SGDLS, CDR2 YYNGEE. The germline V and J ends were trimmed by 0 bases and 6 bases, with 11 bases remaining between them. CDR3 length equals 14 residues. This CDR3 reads CASSVGWGRDTQYF. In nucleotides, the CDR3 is TGTGCCAGCAGCGTAGGCTGGGGGCGGGATACGCAGTATTTT.

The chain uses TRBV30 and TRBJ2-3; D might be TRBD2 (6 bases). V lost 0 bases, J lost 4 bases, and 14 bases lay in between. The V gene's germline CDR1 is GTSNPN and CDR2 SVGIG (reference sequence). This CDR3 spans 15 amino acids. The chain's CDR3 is CAWSVLRGRADTQYF. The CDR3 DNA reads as TGTGCCTGGAGTGTACTGCGGGGACGGGCAGATACGCAGTATTTT.

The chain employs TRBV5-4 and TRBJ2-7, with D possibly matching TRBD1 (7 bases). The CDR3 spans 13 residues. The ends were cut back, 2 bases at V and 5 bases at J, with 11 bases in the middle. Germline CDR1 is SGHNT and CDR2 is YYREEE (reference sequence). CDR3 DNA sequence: TGTGCCAGCAGCTTAACAGGGGAGGACGAGCAGTACTTC. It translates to CASSLTGEDEQYF.

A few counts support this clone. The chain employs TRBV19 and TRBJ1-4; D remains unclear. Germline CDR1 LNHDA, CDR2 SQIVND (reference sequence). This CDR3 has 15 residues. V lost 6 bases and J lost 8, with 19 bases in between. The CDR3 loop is CASRPMGGVAEKLFF. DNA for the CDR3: TGTGCCAGTAGACCGATGGGCGGGGTCGCGGAAAAACTGTTTTTT.

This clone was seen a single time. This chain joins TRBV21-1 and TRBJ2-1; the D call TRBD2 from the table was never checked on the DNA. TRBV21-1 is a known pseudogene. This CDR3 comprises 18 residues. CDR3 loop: CASTNPGTSGGAFNEQFF. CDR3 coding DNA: TGTGCCAGCACCAACCCCGGGACTAGCGGGGGGGCATTCAATGAGCAGTTCTTC.

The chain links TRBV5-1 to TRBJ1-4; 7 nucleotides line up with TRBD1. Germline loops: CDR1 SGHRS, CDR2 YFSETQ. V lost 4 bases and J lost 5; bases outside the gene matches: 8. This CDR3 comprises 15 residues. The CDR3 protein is CASSRFGQANEKLFF. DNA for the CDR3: TGCGCCAGCAGCCGGTTCGGACAGGCAAATGAAAAACTGTTTTTT. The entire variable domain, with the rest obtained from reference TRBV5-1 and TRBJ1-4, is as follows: KAGVTQTPRYLIKTRGQQVTLSCSPISGHRSVSWYQQTPGQGLQFLFEYFSETQRNKGNFPGRFSGRQFSNSRSEMNVSTLELGDSALYLCASSRFGQANEKLFFGSGTQLSVL.

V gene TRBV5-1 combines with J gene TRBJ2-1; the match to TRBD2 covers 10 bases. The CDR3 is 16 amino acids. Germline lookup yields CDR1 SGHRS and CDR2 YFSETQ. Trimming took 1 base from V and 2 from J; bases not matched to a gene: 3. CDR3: CASSLISGGTYNEQFF. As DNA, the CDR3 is TGCGCCAGCAGCTTGATTAGCGGGGGGACCTACAATGAGCAGTTCTTC.

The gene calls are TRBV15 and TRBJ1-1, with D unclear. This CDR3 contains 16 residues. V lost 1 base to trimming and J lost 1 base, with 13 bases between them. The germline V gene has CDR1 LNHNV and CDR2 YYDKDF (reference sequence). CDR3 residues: CATSRAQIPRNTEAFF. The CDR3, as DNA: TGTGCCACCAGCAGAGCCCAGATACCAAGGAACACTGAAGCTTTCTTT.

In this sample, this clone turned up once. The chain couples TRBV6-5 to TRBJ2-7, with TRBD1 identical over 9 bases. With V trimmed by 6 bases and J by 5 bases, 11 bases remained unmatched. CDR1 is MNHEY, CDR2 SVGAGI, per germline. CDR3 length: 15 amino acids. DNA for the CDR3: TGTGCCAGCAGGGAGACCGGGACAGGGACCCACGAGCAGTACTTC. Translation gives CASRETGTGTHEQYF.

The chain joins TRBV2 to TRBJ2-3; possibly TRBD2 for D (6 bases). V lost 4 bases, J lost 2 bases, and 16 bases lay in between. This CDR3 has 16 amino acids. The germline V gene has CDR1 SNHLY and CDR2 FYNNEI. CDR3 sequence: CASSASSRGNTDTQYF. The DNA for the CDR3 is TGTGCCAGCAGTGCGAGTAGTCGGGGGAACACAGATACGCAGTATTTT.

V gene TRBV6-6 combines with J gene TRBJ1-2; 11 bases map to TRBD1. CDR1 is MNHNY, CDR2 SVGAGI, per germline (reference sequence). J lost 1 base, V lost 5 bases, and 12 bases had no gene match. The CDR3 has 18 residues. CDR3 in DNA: TGTGCCAGCAGTCCAATAGGACCCGGGACAGGGGGTAACTATGGCTACACCTTC. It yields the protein CASSPIGPGTGGNYGYTF.